This note documents a single T cell receptor beta chain sequence. The CDR3 extends over 13 amino acids. From germline, CDR1 is MNHEY and CDR2 SVGAGI. Trimming cost V 1 base and J 5 bases, with 8 bases left between them. The data originate from a study of blood T cell repertoires in COVID-19. About the study: Samples representing acute and convalescent COVID-19 were sourced from the United States, Italy and Spain. PBMCs, B-cell-depleted T cells, or T cells provided the cDNA or gDNA that made up the material.

Authors' analysis steps: Amplification of reference gene primers provided the estimated nucleated cell counts. Using immunoSEQ multiplex PCR, the repertoire was profiled, and TCRdb retains in-frame clones only, with some absent. V and J calls plus clone size are reproduced from that table; the DNA served to infer D and trimming. This sample carries a few hundred thousand clones, 87% of them seen once, and the ten largest clones take under 13%. The participants were between about 18 and 95 years old and came from under 25 US areas. The sequencing sample was made of PBMCs or T cells enriched from blood (not recorded which). This sequence joins TRBV6-5 and TRBJ2-5; D gene unclear. This sequence originates from a man between 18 and 35 years old with acute COVID-19. The DNA for the CDR3 is TGTGCCAGCAGTTACTTGGGCGAGGAGACCCAGTACTTC. Its translation: CASSYLGEETQYF.